This TCR beta chain emerged from a study of CXCR3-negative and CXCR3-positive naive CD8 T cells. In triplicate, each CD8+ T cell subset was sorted at some 300,000 cells per replicate. The naive CD8+ gate required CD45RO-CCR7+CD27+CD95- phenotype. As to this clonotype: What it binds is not known.

Preparation of TRB cDNA libraries relied on 5' RACE carrying UMI labels. Each CDR3 protein gets one entry in TCRdb, which reprocessed the 5' RACE reads and gives no DNA. The sample has approximately 100,000 distinct CDR3 sequences. Regarding the study as a whole: Researchers report that CXCR3-positive naive cells carry more hydrophobic TRB CDR3s than CXCR3-negative naive cells. For naive cells, CXCR3-negative and CXCR3-positive subsets had similar TRBV-TRBJ usage; for memory cells, usage differed.

Germline CDR1 is LGHNA and CDR2 is YSLEER. This CDR3 region has 14 residues. The receptor comes from a human donor in good health. Some clones in this sample may be carry-over from other donors' samples. This chain uses TRBV4-3 with TRBJ1-1; absent DNA, TCRdb's TRBD1 call cannot be checked. The sample taken for sequencing was naive CXCR3+ CD8+ T cells from blood. Indicated subset: CD45RO-CCR7+CD27+CD95- naive CD8+ T cells expressing CXCR3 (TNR3+). The CDR3 loop is CASSQGQLNTEAFF.